Listed below are T cell receptor beta chains from one sample, sequenced in a study of blood T cell repertoires in COVID-19. Sequenced by immunoSEQ multiplex PCR; TCRdb stores in-frame clones only, minus some. The table has over 90,000 clones, 81% seen once. Sample: peripheral blood. The receptors here all came from an elderly man with COVID-19, enrolled during active disease. CDR3s include the opening cysteine and the closing phenylalanine or tryptophan. D genes are given only for firm matches. Clone size appears in some rows only: once, few, many, or a class for an expanded clone.

NA,13,TRBJ1-1,TRBV18,NA,TGTGCCAGCCGTGGCAATTTGAACACTGAAGCTTTCTTT,CASRGNLNTEAFF
NA,13,TRBJ2-4,TRBV2,TRBD1,TGTGCCAGCGCCGGGACAGGGAGGAACATTCAGTACTTC,CASAGTGRNIQYF
once,17,TRBJ2-3,TRBV18,TRBD2,TGTGCCAGCTCACCCGGGACTAGCGGGTTAGGATCAGATACGCAGTATTTT,CASSPGTSGLGSDTQYF
NA,12,TRBJ2-1,TRBV10-3,TRBD2,TGTGCCACCACCGGGACTAGCAATGAGCAGTTCTTC,CATTGTSNEQFF
NA,14,TRBJ1-2,TRBV21-1,NA,TGTGCCAGCAGCATACACAGGGTACCCTATGGCTACACCTTC,CASSIHRVPYGYTF
NA,15,TRBJ2-2,TRBV19,TRBD2,TGTGCCAGTAGTATCAGGGGACTAGCGGGCGGGGAGCTGTTTTTT,CASSIRGLAGGELFF
NA,15,TRBJ2-1,TRBV5-1,TRBD1,TGCGCCAGCAGCTGGCCGGGACAGACAAACAATGAGCAGTTCTTC,CASSWPGQTNNEQFF
NA,14,TRBJ1-2,TRBV11-2,TRBD1,TGTGCCAGCAGCTTGAGACAGGGCGAGTATGGCTACACCTTC,CASSLRQGEYGYTF
NA,17,TRBJ2-5,TRBV5-1,NA,TGCGCCAGCAGTTCAAGGCTGGGGGGAGGCCCCAAAGAGACCCAGTACTTC,CASSSRLGGGPKETQYF
NA,13,TRBJ2-7,TRBV5-1,NA,TGCGCCAGCAGCTTGGCAGGCTCCTACGAGCAGTACTTC,CASSLAGSYEQYF
NA,17,TRBJ1-6,TRBV19,NA,TGTGCCAGTAGTATGACCTGGAAACAGGTGGATAATTCACCCCTCCACTTT,CASSMTWKQVDNSPLHF
many,14,TRBJ2-7,TRBV5-1,NA,TGCGCCAGCAGCTTGGCCAGGCCACCCTACGAGCAGTACTTC,CASSLARPPYEQYF
NA,15,TRBJ2-2,TRBV5-1,NA,TGCGCCAGCAGCCCCCGGACAGAGAACACCGGGGAGCTGTTTTTT,CASSPRTENTGELFF
NA,15,TRBJ2-5,TRBV6-2/TRBV6-3,NA,TGTGCCAGCAGTTACTCGCGACTAGGGCCAGAGACCCAGTACTTC,CASSYSRLGPETQYF
NA,14,TRBJ1-5,TRBV7-2,NA,TGTGCCAGCAGCATAACGGGAAACAATCAGCCCCAGCATTTT,CASSITGNNQPQHF
few,15,TRBJ2-1,TRBV15,NA,TGTGCCACCAGCAGAGCAGGGTGGGCCTACAATGAGCAGTTCTTC,CATSRAGWAYNEQFF
NA,17,TRBJ2-4,TRBV19,NA,TGTGCCAGTAGTTCACCCGGTAGCGCCTCAGCCAAAAACATTCAGTACTTC,CASSSPGSASAKNIQYF
once,13,TRBJ1-3,TRBV6-5,NA,TGTGCCAGCAGTTACGGGAGAGGAAACACCATATATTTT,CASSYGRGNTIYF
NA,15,TRBJ1-1,TRBV5-8,NA,TGTGCCAGCAGCTTGGGGTCAGGGCCGAACACTGAAGCTTTCTTT,CASSLGSGPNTEAFF
NA,13,TRBJ1-2,TRBV6-6,NA,TGTGCCAGCAGTTACGGGGAGAACTATGGCTACACCTTC,CASSYGENYGYTF
NA,12,TRBJ2-7,TRBV27,NA,TGTGCCAGCAGTCCCACAGGGTACGAGCAGTACTTC,CASSPTGYEQYF
NA,14,TRBJ2-5,TRBV3-1/TRBV3-2,TRBD1,TGTGCCAGCAGCCATTGGACAGGGGAGGAGACCCAGTACTTC,CASSHWTGEETQYF